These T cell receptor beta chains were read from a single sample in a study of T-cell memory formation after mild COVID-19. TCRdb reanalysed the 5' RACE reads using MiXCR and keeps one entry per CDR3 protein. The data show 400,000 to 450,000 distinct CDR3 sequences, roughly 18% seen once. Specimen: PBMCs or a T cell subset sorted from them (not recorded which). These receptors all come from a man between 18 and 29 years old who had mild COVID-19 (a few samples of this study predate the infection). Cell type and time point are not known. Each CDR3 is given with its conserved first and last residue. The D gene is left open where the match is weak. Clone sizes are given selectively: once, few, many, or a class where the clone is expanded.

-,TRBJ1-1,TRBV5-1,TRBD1,CASSPGGGESEAFF,TGCGCCAGCAGCCCAGGGGGGGGCGAGTCTGAAGCTTTCTTT
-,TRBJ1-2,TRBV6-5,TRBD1,CASRPGTGGYYGYTF,TGTGCCAGCAGACCCGGGACAGGGGGCTATTATGGCTACACCTTC
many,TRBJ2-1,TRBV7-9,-,CASSPPHDF,TGTGCCAGCAGCCCCCCCCATGATTTC
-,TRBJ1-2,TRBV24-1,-,CATSDLGADYGYTF,TGTGCCACCAGTGATCTCGGGGCTGACTATGGCTACACCTTC
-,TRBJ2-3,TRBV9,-,CASSVGGGRSDTQYF,TGTGCCAGCAGCGTAGGAGGGGGACGGTCAGATACGCAGTATTTT
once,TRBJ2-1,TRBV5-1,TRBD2,CASSLARTSGGHSYNEQFF,TGCGCCAGCAGCTTGGCGAGGACTAGCGGGGGACACTCCTACAATGAGCAGTTCTTC
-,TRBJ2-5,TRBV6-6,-,CASSAADRVGETQYF,TGTGCCAGCAGCGCCGCCGACCGGGTCGGAGAGACCCAGTACTTC
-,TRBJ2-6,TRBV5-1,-,CASSSFGGGVVDGANVLTF,TGCGCCAGCAGCTCCTTTGGAGGGGGCGTCGTGGATGGGGCCAACGTCCTGACTTTC
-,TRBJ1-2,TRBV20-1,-,CSARDGRTYGYTF,TGCAGTGCTAGGGACGGACGTACCTATGGCTACACCTTC
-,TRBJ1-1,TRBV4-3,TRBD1,CASSQDLTGRAFF,TGCGCCAGCAGCCAAGATTTGACAGGGAGAGCTTTCTTT
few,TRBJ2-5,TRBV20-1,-,CSATKQGRRETQYF,TGCAGTGCTACGAAACAGGGGAGGAGGGAGACCCAGTACTTC
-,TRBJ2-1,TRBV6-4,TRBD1,CASSGPGGHEQFF,TGTGCCAGCAGTGGTCCAGGGGGCCATGAGCAGTTCTTC
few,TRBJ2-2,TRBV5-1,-,CASRGAPNTGELFF,TGCGCCAGCAGGGGGGCACCGAACACCGGGGAGCTGTTTTTT
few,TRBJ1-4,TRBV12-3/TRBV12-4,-,CASSYRDGRVLFF,TGTGCCAGCAGTTATAGGGACGGGCGGGTGCTGTTTTTT
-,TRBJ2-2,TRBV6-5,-,CASTLQANTGELFF,TGTGCCAGCACCCTACAAGCGAACACCGGGGAGCTGTTTTTT
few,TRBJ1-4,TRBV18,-,CASSWIPGVGENEKLFF,TGTGCCAGCTCATGGATTCCAGGGGTCGGGGAGAATGAAAAACTGTTTTTT
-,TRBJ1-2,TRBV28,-,CASSLLVRGGYTF,TGTGCCAGCAGTTTGCTCGTCAGGGGAGGCTACACCTTC
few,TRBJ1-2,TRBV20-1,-,CSPGSGYTF,TGCAGTCCGGGGAGCGGCTACACCTTC